What follows are 22 T cell receptor beta chains derived from one specimen sequenced in a study of T cell changes during pregnancy in multiple sclerosis. The protocol was immunoSEQ multiplex PCR, while the TCRdb copy is restricted to in-frame clones and leaves out a portion. Of more than 65,000 clones listed, around nine tenths were seen once; the top ten hold approximately 3.3%. Source: peripheral blood, taken before pregnancy. The source is a female donor with multiple sclerosis, enrolled in a pregnancy study.

The chain recombines TRBV7-9 with TRBJ1-3, with D tentatively TRBD1 (5 bases). V dropped 1 base and J dropped 0 bases, with 13 bases sitting between them. The CDR3 spans 17 residues. From germline, CDR1 is SEHNR and CDR2 FQNEAQ (reference sequence). CDR3 nucleotides: TGTGCCAGCAGCTTAGGTTTCTACAGGACCTCTGGAAACACCATATATTTT. It encodes CASSLGFYRTSGNTIYF.

The chain is built from TRBV6-5 and TRBJ1-2; D might be TRBD1 (6 bases). From germline, CDR1 is MNHEY and CDR2 SVGAGI. CDR3 length: 14 residues. V was cut by 5 bases and J by 8 bases, with 18 bases left in between. The CDR3 region has the DNA TGTGCCAGCAGTCCCAGGGGCTTCGAGTACGGCTACACCTTC. It encodes CASSPRGFEYGYTF.

The chain uses TRBV11-2 and TRBJ1-3, with D possibly matching TRBD1 (5 bases). Germline V gene data show CDR1 as SGHAT and CDR2 as FQNNGV. Trimming cost V 1 base and J 6 bases, with 10 bases left between them. The CDR3 length is 14 residues. The chain's CDR3 is CASSLGDWTNTIYF. In DNA form, the CDR3 reads TGTGCCAGCAGCTTAGGGGACTGGACAAACACCATATATTTT.

This clone was seen a single time. The rearrangement joins TRBV30 to TRBJ1-5, with D possibly being TRBD1 (5 bases). Per germline, CDR1 GTSNPN and CDR2 SVGIG (reference sequence). The CDR3 is 15 amino acids. With 3 bases removed from V and 5 bases from J, the gap between germline ends came to 17 bases. This chain's CDR3 is CAWRGRGLEYQPQHF. The CDR3 DNA sequence: TGTGCCTGGAGGGGCCGGGGACTTGAGTATCAGCCCCAGCATTTT. Using reference TRBV30 and TRBJ1-5 for the parts outside the CDR3, the full variable domain is SQTIHQWPATLVQPVGSPLSLECTVEGTSNPNLYWYRQAAGRGLQLLFYSVGIGQISSEVPQNLSASRPQDRQFILSSKKLLLSDSGFYLCAWRGRGLEYQPQHFGDGTRLSIL.

A single count supports this clone. The rearrangement links TRBV6-1 to TRBJ2-7; D unclear. The CDR3 is 14 amino acids. The V end was cut by 1 base, the J end by 6 bases, with 13 bases between. The germline V gene has CDR1 MNHNS and CDR2 SASEGT. The CDR3 reads CASSEEGRLSEQYF. CDR3 DNA sequence: TGTGCCAGCAGTGAAGAAGGCAGGCTCTCCGAGCAGTACTTC.

In its sample, this clone was seen many times. The CDR3 spells CASSQVATSGNYEQYF. The CDR3 bases are TGTGCCAGCAGCCAAGTGGCGACTAGCGGGAACTACGAGCAGTACTTC. V gene TRBV4-2 combines with J gene TRBJ2-7; 11 positions match TRBD2. CDR1 LGHNA and CDR2 YNFKEQ come from the germline V gene. J was trimmed by 3 bases and V by 1 base; bases with no gene match: 5. The length of the CDR3 is 16 residues.

The J gene is TRBJ1-2, the V gene TRBV5-6; 9 bases fit TRBD1. The V segment lost 7 bases and the J segment 8 bases; nucleotides outside the gene matches: 3. Germline V CDR1 and CDR2: SGHDT, YYEEEE. The CDR3 spans 11 residues. CDR3 DNA sequence: TGTGCCAGCGACAGGGGGGAAGGCTACACCTTC. Its protein is CASDRGEGYTF.

A note on this clone: Different DNA sequences within this sample yield the same CDR3. The chain has TRBV19 and TRBJ1-2; 7 bases are shared with TRBD1. V was clipped by 9 bases and J by 2 bases; unmatched bases: 9. The CDR3 totals 14 residues. Germline V gene data show CDR1 as LNHDA and CDR2 as SQIVND (reference sequence). Here the CDR3 reads CASRPPGQNYGYTF. The DNA for the CDR3 is TGTGCCAGCAGACCGCCGGGACAGAACTATGGCTACACCTTC.

V is TRBV13 and J is TRBJ1-3, with 11 bases that match TRBD1. This CDR3 is built from 16 residues. From germline, CDR1 is PRHDT and CDR2 FYEKMQ (reference sequence). V trimming: 4 bases; J trimming: 2 bases; junction bases outside the gene matches: 4. The CDR3 DNA sequence: TGTGCCAGCAGCTGGACGGACAGGGGGCCTGGAAACACCATATATTTT. Amino acids: CASSWTDRGPGNTIYF.

The gene calls are TRBV13 and TRBJ2-4; TRBD1 aligns across 8 bases. V was clipped by 5 bases and J by 3 bases; unmatched bases: 3. Germline assignment: CDR1 PRHDT and CDR2 FYEKMQ (reference sequence). The CDR3 runs to 14 residues. The CDR3, as DNA: TGTGCCAGCAGCCATGGACAGGGCAAAAACATTCAGTACTTC. This sequence encodes CASSHGQGKNIQYF.

This clone was found once. This chain links TRBV23-1 with TRBJ2-3; 9 bases agree with TRBD1. TRBV23-1 falls under the ORF class, with uncertain function. The CDR3 covers 16 residues. V gave up 4 bases and J gave up 2 bases; unmatched junction bases: 7. The CDR3 sequence: CASSPRDRALTDTQYF. In DNA form, the CDR3 reads TGCGCCAGCAGTCCCCGGGACAGGGCCCTCACAGATACGCAGTATTTT.

The chain is built from TRBV19 and TRBJ2-3, with 14 bases fitting TRBD2. The CDR3 length is 16 residues. After removal of 5 bases from V and 4 bases from J, the junction contained 5 bases not matched to a gene. Germline-derived CDR1 and CDR2 are LNHDA and SQIVND (reference sequence). The CDR3 nucleotides are TGTGCCAGTAGTCCCCGACTAGCGGGAGGGGCAGATACGCAGTATTTT. It specifies CASSPRLAGGADTQYF.

This clone was observed a single time. This chain connects TRBV10-3 to TRBJ1-5, with D possibly matching TRBD1 (5 bases). The CDR3 runs 18 residues. The ends were cut back, 8 bases at V and 4 bases at J, with 27 bases in the middle. Germline V gene data show CDR1 as ENHRY and CDR2 as SYGVKD. The CDR3 coding sequence is TGTGCCATCGCAGGGAACTTCGTCGCGCGGAAGAATAATCAGCCCCAGCATTTT. This codes for CAIAGNFVARKNNQPQHF.

The V call is TRBV12-5, the J call TRBJ1-1; D not certain. The CDR3 consists of 16 residues. Trimming took off 3 bases at V and 4 bases at J, with 18 bases between the two ends. Germline V CDR1 and CDR2: LGHNT, FRNRAP. The chain's CDR3 is CASGFPPEAGGTEAFF. The CDR3 DNA reads as TGTGCTAGTGGTTTCCCACCGGAGGCGGGTGGCACTGAAGCTTTCTTT.

The DNA for the CDR3 is TGCGCCAGCAGCTTGGCCGAGGGTTCCGGCACAGATACGCAGTATTTT. Amino acids: CASSLAEGSGTDTQYF. V and J are TRBV5-1 and TRBJ2-3, with D maybe TRBD2 (5 bases). This CDR3 contains 16 residues. V dropped 0 bases and J dropped 1 base, with 12 bases sitting between them. In germline, CDR1 is SGHRS, CDR2 YFSETQ.

This rearrangement joins TRBV11-3 to TRBJ1-1; D unclear. This CDR3 region has 14 residues. V lost 3 bases, J lost 0 bases, and 8 bases lay in between. Germline loops: CDR1 SGHNT, CDR2 YENEEA. CDR3 DNA sequence: TGTGCCAGCAGCTTTACGAACATGAACACTGAAGCTTTCTTT. Protein: CASSFTNMNTEAFF.

The rearrangement joins TRBV19 to TRBJ2-1, with D hard to call. The CDR3 consists of 16 residues. Germline CDR1 is LNHDA and CDR2 is SQIVND (reference sequence). The V gene lost 1 base and the J gene lost 0 bases, with 10 bases spanning the gap. CDR3 amino acids: CASSIGHFSSYNEQFF. The CDR3 DNA sequence: TGTGCCAGTAGTATAGGACACTTCAGCTCCTACAATGAGCAGTTCTTC. The whole variable domain, remainder taken from reference TRBV19 and TRBJ2-1, is DGGITQSPKYLFRKEGQNVTLSCEQNLNHDAMYWYRQDPGQGLRLIYYSQIVNDFQKGDIAEGYSVSREKKESFPLTVTSAQKNPTAFYLCASSIGHFSSYNEQFFGPGTRLTVL.

The genes are TRBV30 and TRBJ2-7; 7 positions agree with TRBD2. This CDR3 contains 11 residues. V lost 3 bases and J lost 4; bases outside the gene matches: 0. Per germline, CDR1 GTSNPN and CDR2 SVGIG (reference sequence). The CDR3 loop reads CAWSGGYEQYF. The CDR3 DNA is TGTGCCTGGAGCGGGGGGTACGAGCAGTACTTC.

V gene TRBV6-5 combines with J gene TRBJ1-2; D is unclear. V lost 0 bases, J lost 4 bases, and 12 bases lay in between. Germline V gene sequence: CDR1 MNHEY, CDR2 SVGAGI. CDR3 length: 15 amino acids. The chain's CDR3 is CASSYSIDYLYGYTF. CDR3 sequence (DNA): TGTGCCAGCAGTTACTCGATTGACTATCTCTATGGCTACACCTTC.

The genes are TRBV7-8 and TRBJ1-4; 8 nucleotides align to TRBD1. Germline lookup yields CDR1 SGHVS and CDR2 FQNEAQ. The junction had 7 bases not matched to a gene; V was cut back by 3 bases and J by 7 bases. The CDR3 is made up of 15 amino acids. Here the CDR3 DNA reads TGTGCCAGCAGCTTCGACAGGGGTGTTACTGAAAAACTGTTTTTT. It codes for CASSFDRGVTEKLFF.

This chain uses TRBV11-2 with TRBJ2-1; D gene ambiguous. CDR3 length: 16 amino acids. V lost 5 bases, J lost 4 bases, and 18 bases lay in between. Germline CDR1 reads SGHAT; CDR2 reads FQNNGV. CDR3 protein: CASSQPLAQWYNEQFF. CDR3 in DNA: TGTGCCAGCAGCCAACCTTTGGCCCAGTGGTACAATGAGCAGTTCTTC.

This clone was seen a few times. The gene calls are TRBV9 and TRBJ2-7; TRBD1 might be the D (6 bases). Looked up from germline, CDR1 is SGDLS and CDR2 is YYNGEE. There are 15 residues in the CDR3. V shed 4 bases and J shed 1 base, with 15 bases lying between them. The CDR3, as DNA: TGTGCCAGCAGCCCCCCCCAGGGGTTATCCTACGAGCAGTACTTC. Encoded protein: CASSPPQGLSYEQYF.